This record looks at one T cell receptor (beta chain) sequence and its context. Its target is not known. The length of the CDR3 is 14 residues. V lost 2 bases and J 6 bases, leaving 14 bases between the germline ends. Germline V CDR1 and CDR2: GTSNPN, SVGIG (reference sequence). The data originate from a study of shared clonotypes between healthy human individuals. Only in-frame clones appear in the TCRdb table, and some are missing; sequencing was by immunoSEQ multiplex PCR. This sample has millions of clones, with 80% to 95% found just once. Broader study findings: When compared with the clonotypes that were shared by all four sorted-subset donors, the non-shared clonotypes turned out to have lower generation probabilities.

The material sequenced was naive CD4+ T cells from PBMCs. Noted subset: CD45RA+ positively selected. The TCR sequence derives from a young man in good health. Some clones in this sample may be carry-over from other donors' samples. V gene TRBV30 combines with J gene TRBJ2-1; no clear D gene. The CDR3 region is CAWSRPASLNEQFF. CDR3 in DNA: TGTGCCTGGAGTCGACCAGCGTCCCTCAATGAGCAGTTCTTC.